This passage covers 32 T cell receptor beta chains from one sample sequenced in a study of T cell responses to AZD1222 COVID-19 vaccine. Profiled with immunoSEQ multiplex PCR; TCRdb holds only in-frame clones, not every one. Altogether fewer than 180,000 clones are present, about nine tenths being singletons, with the ten largest covering under 4%. The source material was peripheral blood, sampled 28 days after the second AZD1222 dose. These receptors were obtained from an adult who received the AZD1222 COVID-19 vaccine.

The chain joins TRBV19 to TRBJ1-4, with no clear D. Trimming took 2 bases from V and 5 from J, leaving 12 bases between them. Germline V CDR1 and CDR2: LNHDA, SQIVND (reference sequence). This CDR3 comprises 15 residues. CDR3: CASSISTGSNEKLFF. CDR3 bases: TGTGCCAGTAGTATATCTACGGGATCAAATGAAAAACTGTTTTTT.

V is TRBV3-1 (or the pseudogene TRBV3-2) and J is TRBJ1-5; D may be TRBD1 (6 bases). This CDR3 is 16 amino acids long. Trimming cost V 4 bases and J 4 bases, with 17 bases left between them. CDR1 and CDR2 (germline): LGHDT, YNNKEL (reference sequence). The chain's CDR3 is CASSRQEGVGNQPQHF. DNA for the CDR3: TGTGCCAGCAGCCGCCAGGAGGGGGTAGGGAATCAGCCCCAGCATTTT.

V gene TRBV7-9 combines with J gene TRBJ2-1, with 7 bases aligning to TRBD2. This CDR3 comprises 18 residues. CDR1 is SEHNR and CDR2 is FQNEAQ in the germline V gene (reference sequence). Trimming removed 5 bases from V and 4 bases from J; junction bases left unmatched: 17. This CDR3 reads CASSHPLALAETYNEQFF. The CDR3 DNA follows: TGTGCCAGCAGCCACCCACTAGCGCTAGCGGAAACTTACAATGAGCAGTTCTTC.

The table lists this clone with a few counts. J is TRBJ1-4 and V is TRBV7-9; perhaps TRBD1 as D (6 bases). Germline loops: CDR1 SEHNR, CDR2 FQNEAQ (reference sequence). The CDR3 contains 15 residues. V lost 4 bases, J lost 4 bases, and 13 bases lay in between. DNA of the CDR3: TGTGCCAGCAGCTACCCTTTAGGGGGTAATGAAAAACTGTTTTTT. Translation gives CASSYPLGGNEKLFF. Supplemented by reference TRBV7-9 and TRBJ1-4, the full variable domain reads DTGVSQNPRHKITKRGQNVTFRCDPISEHNRLYWYRQTLGQGPEFLTYFQNEAQLEKSRLLSDRFSAERPKGSFSTLEIQRTEQGDSAMYLCASSYPLGGNEKLFFGSGTQLSVL.

The chain joins TRBV5-1 to TRBJ2-3; 15 bases align to TRBD2. This CDR3 is 19 amino acids long. Germline V lookup: CDR1 SGHRS, CDR2 YFSETQ. Unmatched junction bases numbered 6, after V lost 0 bases and J lost 1 base. The CDR3: CASSLVGTSGRTRTDTQYF. In DNA form, the CDR3 reads TGCGCCAGCAGCTTGGTCGGGACTAGCGGGAGGACCCGCACAGATACGCAGTATTTT.

The chain uses TRBV13 and TRBJ2-3; TRBD2 agrees at 7 bases. Germline CDR1 reads PRHDT; CDR2 reads FYEKMQ (reference sequence). This CDR3 region has 13 residues. With V trimmed by 4 bases and J by 4 bases, 2 bases remained unmatched. The CDR3 is CASSSGGPDTQYF. In nucleotides, the CDR3 is TGTGCCAGCAGCTCGGGAGGTCCAGATACGCAGTATTTT. The full variable domain, in which reference TRBV13 and TRBJ2-3 provide the parts outside the CDR3, is AAGVIQSPRHLIKEKRETATLKCYPIPRHDTVYWYQQGPGQDPQFLISFYEKMQSDKGSIPDRFSAQQFSDYHSELNMSSLELGDSALYFCASSSGGPDTQYFGPGTRLTVL.

The chain couples TRBV6-1 to TRBJ2-7, with 8 bases fitting TRBD1. The CDR3 is made up of 14 amino acids. Looked up from germline, CDR1 is MNHNS and CDR2 is SASEGT. V was pared by 6 bases and J by 2 bases, with 6 bases of the junction left unmatched. CDR3 sequence reads: CASRPGTGTYEQYF. The CDR3, as DNA: TGTGCCAGCAGGCCCGGGACAGGAACCTACGAGCAGTACTTC.

This chain's CDR3 is CASSTDRRGGELFF. The CDR3 nucleotides are TGTGCCAGCAGTACGGACAGGAGGGGCGGGGAGCTGTTTTTT. The J gene is TRBJ2-2, the V gene TRBV6-5; TRBD1 is a possible D gene (7 bases). This CDR3 is built from 14 residues. V lost 5 bases, J lost 7 bases, and 14 bases lay in between. CDR1 MNHEY and CDR2 SVGAGI come from the germline V gene.

This clone was counted between two and nine times. DNA for the CDR3: TGTGCCAGCAGCCAATCGCCGGGGGCAGACACTGAAGCTTTCTTT. This translates into CASSQSPGADTEAFF. The chain joins TRBV3-1 (or the pseudogene TRBV3-2) to TRBJ1-1; perhaps TRBD1 as D (6 bases). CDR1 and CDR2 from the germline V gene are LGHDT and YNNKEL (reference sequence). The V and J ends lost 2 bases and 3 bases respectively, with 13 bases between them. The CDR3 spans 15 residues.

The chain combines TRBV28 with TRBJ1-2, with D possibly being TRBD1 (5 bases). The CDR3 length is 13 residues. Trimming stripped 4 bases from V and 7 bases from J, with 13 bases between. Germline V lookup: CDR1 MDHEN, CDR2 SYDVKM. This chain's CDR3 is CASSSGRLFGYTF. The DNA for the CDR3 is TGTGCCAGCAGTTCAGGGCGGCTTTTTGGCTACACCTTC.

This chain uses TRBV2 with TRBJ2-1; TRBD1 or TRBD2 may be the D gene (6 bases each). There are 15 residues in the CDR3. Germline-derived CDR1 and CDR2 are SNHLY and FYNNEI. Trimming cost V 5 bases and J 4 bases, with 15 bases left between them. The CDR3 DNA sequence: TGTGCCAGCAGTCCTTCGGGGGACACTTACAATGAGCAGTTCTTC. As protein: CASSPSGDTYNEQFF.

The chain is built from TRBV6-5 and TRBJ2-1, with 7 positions matching TRBD2. The CDR3 is 14 amino acids. CDR1 MNHEY and CDR2 SVGAGI come from the germline V gene. The trim removed 6 bases at V and 6 bases at J, leaving 8 bases unmatched. CDR3 loop: CASSRTRMINEQFF. DNA for the CDR3: TGTGCCAGCAGCCGGACTAGAATGATCAATGAGCAGTTCTTC.

The V call is TRBV7-6, the J call TRBJ2-5; TRBD2 matches at 8 bases. CDR1 and CDR2 (germline): SGHVS, FNYEAQ. V trimming: 1 base; J trimming: 3 bases; junction bases outside the gene matches: 10. This CDR3 is built from 17 residues. DNA of the CDR3: TGTGCCAGCAGCTTAGGCAGTGATAGCGGGATTAAAGAGACCCAGTACTTC. Protein: CASSLGSDSGIKETQYF.

V is TRBV6-1 and J is TRBJ2-3, with no clear D. The V gene lost 3 bases and the J gene lost 11 bases, with 21 bases spanning the gap. Germline lookup yields CDR1 MNHNS and CDR2 SASEGT. This CDR3 has 15 residues. This chain's CDR3 is CASSDGGGTTMGQYF. The DNA of the CDR3 is TGTGCCAGCAGTGATGGCGGCGGAACAACCATGGGGCAGTATTTT.

This chain connects TRBV21-1 to TRBJ1-2; the table's D call, TRBD1, was not checked against the DNA. TRBV21-1 is termed a pseudogene. This CDR3 has 13 residues. Here the CDR3 DNA reads TGTGCCAGCCGGGACAGAAAAGGAGATGGCTACACCTTC. This sequence encodes CASRDRKGDGYTF.

V is TRBV21-1 and J is TRBJ2-1; the D call in the table, TRBD2, was not verified against the DNA. TRBV21-1 is designated a pseudogene. The CDR3 totals 15 residues. As DNA, the CDR3 is TGTGCCAGCAGCAAAGGGGAGGGAGCAGCCAATGAGCAGTTCTTC. Translating gives CASSKGEGAANEQFF.

The chain employs TRBV27 and TRBJ1-2, with a weak D call TRBD1 (5 bases). This CDR3 is built from 13 residues. Trimming took 3 bases from V and 3 from J, leaving 8 bases between them. Germline lookup yields CDR1 MNHEY and CDR2 SMNVEV (reference sequence). This chain's CDR3 is CASSFVQDYGYTF. The CDR3 DNA is TGTGCCAGCAGTTTTGTACAGGACTATGGCTACACCTTC.

The genes are TRBV18 and TRBJ2-5; D uncertain. Trimming cost V 0 bases and J 1 base, with 6 bases left between them. This CDR3 spans 14 amino acids. Germline CDR1 is KGHSH and CDR2 is LQKENI. The CDR3 DNA follows: TGTGCCAGCTCACCACCAGTCCCCCAAGAGACCCAGTACTTC. Encoded protein: CASSPPVPQETQYF.

This clone has only a few counts. The chain uses TRBV11-2 and TRBJ2-7, with D possibly being TRBD1 or TRBD2 (5 bases each). V shed 5 bases and J shed 3 bases, with 17 bases lying between them. Germline CDR1 SGHAT, CDR2 FQNNGV. The CDR3 extends over 15 amino acids. CDR3 residues: CASSLGLSGSYEQYF. CDR3 DNA: TGTGCCAGCAGCCTTGGATTGTCAGGGAGCTACGAGCAGTACTTC. Complete variable domain (other parts from reference TRBV11-2 and TRBJ2-7): EAGVAQSPRYKIIEKRQSVAFWCNPISGHATLYWYQQILGQGPKLLIQFQNNGVVDDSQLPKDRFSAERLKGVDSTLKIQPAKLEDSAVYLCASSLGLSGSYEQYFGPGTRLTVT.

This chain joins TRBV28 and TRBJ1-1, with D perhaps matching TRBD1 (5 bases). The V gene lost 5 bases and the J gene lost 0 bases, with 10 bases spanning the gap. Germline CDR1 MDHEN, CDR2 SYDVKM. The CDR3 is 14 residues long. The CDR3: CASSIQVMNTEAFF. CDR3 coding DNA: TGTGCCAGCAGTATACAGGTTATGAACACTGAAGCTTTCTTT.

This sequence joins TRBV7-9 and TRBJ2-7, with D perhaps being TRBD1 or TRBD2 (6 bases each). There are 19 residues in the CDR3. Trimming took 1 base from V and 0 from J, leaving 22 bases between them. CDR1 and CDR2 from the germline V gene are SEHNR and FQNEAQ (reference sequence). As DNA, the CDR3 is TGTGCCAGCAGCTTAGGTACCGGGGGCGGGGCGGGGCTCTCCTACGAGCAGTACTTC. It translates to CASSLGTGGGAGLSYEQYF.

There are a few counts of this clone. V and J are TRBV27 and TRBJ1-3; D possibly corresponds to TRBD1 (5 bases). The CDR3 runs 14 residues. V was clipped by 6 bases and J by 2 bases, with 11 bases between them. Germline loops: CDR1 MNHEY, CDR2 SMNVEV (reference sequence). DNA of the CDR3: TGTGCCAGCAGGCTAACAGGTGCTGGAAACACCATATATTTT. It translates to CASRLTGAGNTIYF.

This chain joins TRBV11-2 and TRBJ1-4, with unresolved D. The CDR3 covers 15 residues. Germline V lookup: CDR1 SGHAT, CDR2 FQNNGV. The V end was cut by 3 bases, the J end by 0 bases, with 8 bases between. The CDR3 DNA follows: TGTGCCAGCAGCTTTGAGATGACAACTAATGAAAAACTGTTTTTT. This sequence encodes CASSFEMTTNEKLFF.

The chain couples TRBV2 to TRBJ1-2; TRBD1 matches 9 bases. J lost 4 bases, V lost 5 bases, and 17 bases had no gene match. Germline loops: CDR1 SNHLY, CDR2 FYNNEI. The CDR3 is 18 residues long. The CDR3 nucleotides are TGTGCCAGCAGTCTTACGGGACAGGGAGTTTTAGGTAGCTATGGCTACACCTTC. Amino acid sequence: CASSLTGQGVLGSYGYTF.

The chain uses TRBV5-4 and TRBJ2-5; D assignment may be TRBD1 or TRBD2 (5 bases each). The V end was cut by 2 bases, the J end by 4 bases, with 9 bases between. Looked up from germline, CDR1 is SGHNT and CDR2 is YYREEE (reference sequence). The length of the CDR3 is 13 residues. CDR3 bases: TGTGCCAGCAGCTTTCGTGGGGGAGAGACCCAGTACTTC. It specifies CASSFRGGETQYF.

CDR3 DNA sequence: TGTGCCAGCAGCTTAGATTGGTCTGGGCGAGAGCAGTTCTTC. Protein: CASSLDWSGREQFF. The rearrangement links TRBV7-2 to TRBJ2-1; D ambiguous. V was pared by 1 base and J by 10 bases, with 14 bases between. From germline, CDR1 is SGHTA and CDR2 FQGNSA. This CDR3 is 14 amino acids long.

A single count supports this clone. The chain is built from TRBV5-8 and TRBJ1-1; D remains ambiguous. In germline, CDR1 is SGHTS, CDR2 YDEGEE. Trimming shortened V by 0 bases and J by 2 bases, and 8 bases separated the two germline ends. The CDR3 totals 14 residues. In DNA, the CDR3 is TGTGCCAGCAGCTTGGGTCAAGTAAACACTGAAGCTTTCTTT. Translation gives CASSLGQVNTEAFF.

J is TRBJ2-7 and V is TRBV5-1; the match to TRBD2 covers 7 bases. The CDR3 has 12 residues. The trim removed 4 bases at V and 6 bases at J, leaving 4 bases unmatched. Germline CDR1 SGHRS, CDR2 YFSETQ. The CDR3 bases are TGCGCCAGCAGCGAACCGGGGGGCGAGCAGTACTTC. Translation: CASSEPGGEQYF.

The chain links TRBV27 to TRBJ1-2; TRBD1 aligns across 7 bases. V lost 4 bases, J lost 4 bases, and 3 bases stayed unmatched. Germline CDR1 is MNHEY and CDR2 is SMNVEV (reference sequence). CDR3 length: 13 amino acids. The CDR3 protein is CASSSEGAYGYTF. The CDR3 bases are TGTGCCAGCAGTTCGGAGGGGGCCTATGGCTACACCTTC.

The CDR3 protein is CASSSRQGVSYEQYF. The DNA for the CDR3 is TGTGCCAGTAGTTCTCGACAGGGGGTCTCCTACGAGCAGTACTTC. This chain links TRBV19 with TRBJ2-7, with TRBD1 matching over 9 bases. The CDR3 spans 15 residues. Germline values: CDR1 LNHDA, CDR2 SQIVND (reference sequence). V gave up 5 bases and J gave up 0 bases; unmatched junction bases: 5.

This chain connects TRBV7-9 to TRBJ1-2, with 8 bases matching TRBD1. Germline CDR1 and CDR2: SEHNR and FQNEAQ (reference sequence). The CDR3 consists of 15 residues. V gave up 1 base and J gave up 2 bases; unmatched junction bases: 3. The CDR3 reads CASSLVGQGNYGYTF. CDR3 bases: TGTGCCAGCAGCTTAGTCGGACAGGGCAACTATGGCTACACCTTC.

This clone was observed once. The chain recombines TRBV4-1 with TRBJ2-7; possible D gene TRBD1, 5 bases. V gave up 4 bases and J gave up 3 bases, with 16 bases separating them. CDR1 MGHRA and CDR2 YSYEKL come from the germline V gene. The CDR3 is made up of 15 amino acids. CDR3 region: CASSPGRDRSYEQYF. Written as DNA, the CDR3 is TGCGCCAGCAGCCCAGGCCGAGACAGAAGCTACGAGCAGTACTTC.